This T cell receptor (beta chain) was found in a study of CD8+ T cells in alopecia areata. Germline lookup yields CDR1 NSQYPW and CDR2 LRSPGD (reference sequence). The CDR3 spans 16 residues. With 0 bases clipped from V and 3 bases from J, the junction kept 4 bases outside the gene matches. This clone was seen only a few times. Gene and germline names: mouse. From the germline J gene comes the end of the CDR3, since the read stops 4 residues before it. Extraction of RNA preceded its reverse transcription into cDNA, which served as the sequencing template. Assay used: immunoSEQ multiplex PCR; TCRdb lists only in-frame clones, some missing. The sample has some 110,000 clones, none seen only once; the top ten hold roughly a fifth.

The source material was lesional skin. The V call is TRBV1, the J call TRBJ2-5; 9 bases fit TRBD2. The clonotype comes from a C3H/HeJ mouse with alopecia areata. The strain bears MHC haplotype H2-k. CDR3 amino acids: CTCSADFWGGQDTQYF. The DNA read from the CDR3 is TGCACCTGCAGTGCAGATTTCTGGGGGGGGCAAGAC.